This entry lists 13 T cell receptor beta chains sequenced from one sample in a study of cytomegalovirus exposure and HLA in healthy donors. PCR amplification relied on 60 Vbeta primers (plus 13 Jbeta primers). Clones were read by immunoSEQ multiplex PCR, and TCRdb kept only the in-frame ones, dropping some. The top ten clones hold about 2.5% of a sample with some 160,000 clones, about 88% of them seen once. Sequencing was performed on PBMCs. All receptors derive from a man aged 30-40 years in good health and CMV-seropositive.

V usage is TRBV6-1 and J usage is TRBJ2-5; TRBD2 aligns across 8 bases. Germline V gene lookup returns CDR1 MNHNS and CDR2 SASEGT. This CDR3 region has 15 residues. V lost 2 bases to trimming and J lost 4 bases; unmatched junction nucleotides: 6. DNA of the CDR3: TGTGCCAGCAGTGAATTGGGGACTAGTGCAGAGACCCAGTACTTC. Translation: CASSELGTSAETQYF.

The CDR3 DNA reads TGTGCCAGCAGCTTAAGGCGGGAGGGTGGCGCAGATACGCAGTATTTT. Residues: CASSLRREGGADTQYF. The chain carries TRBV7-9 and TRBJ2-3, with TRBD2 matching over 9 bases. The CDR3 loop spans 16 amino acids. After removal of 2 bases from V and 4 bases from J, the junction contained 7 bases not matched to a gene. Germline V gives CDR1 SEHNR, CDR2 FQNEAQ (reference sequence).

The chain uses TRBV4-1 and TRBJ2-2, with D possibly TRBD2 on 5 matching bases. The V end was cut by 6 bases, the J end by 7 bases, with 12 bases between. CDR1 is MGHRA and CDR2 is YSYEKL in the germline V gene. CDR3 length: 13 residues. CDR3 amino acids: CASSQKAGGELFF. The CDR3 coding sequence is TGCGCCAGCAGTCAGAAGGCGGGCGGGGAGCTGTTTTTT.

The J gene is TRBJ1-2, the V gene TRBV6-1; no definite D call. The CDR3 extends over 13 amino acids. The V and J ends lost 6 bases and 8 bases respectively, with 16 bases between them. CDR1 and CDR2 (germline): MNHNS, SASEGT. Written as DNA, the CDR3 is TGTGCCAGCAGGACTATGAATCAAGGGGGCTACACCTTC. It codes for CASRTMNQGGYTF.

This rearrangement joins TRBV5-1 to TRBJ1-2; the D gene is possibly TRBD1 (6 bases). The V gene lost 1 base and the J gene lost 4 bases, with 14 bases spanning the gap. The CDR3 extends over 15 amino acids. Germline assignment: CDR1 SGHRS and CDR2 YFSETQ. CDR3 protein: CASSLLATGAYGYTF. CDR3 sequence (DNA): TGCGCCAGCAGCTTGCTCGCGACAGGCGCCTATGGCTACACCTTC.

CDR3 sequence (DNA): TGCGCCAGCAGCCAATCCGGGACAGGGTACACCGGGGAGCTGTTTTTT. Translation gives CASSQSGTGYTGELFF. The rearrangement uses TRBV4-1 and TRBJ2-2; 9 bases are a match to TRBD1. Per the germline V gene, CDR1 is MGHRA and CDR2 is YSYEKL. V lost 2 bases and J lost 3; bases outside the gene matches: 4. CDR3 length: 16 residues.

With respect to this clone: Other nucleotide sequences in the sample specify the same CDR3. V gene TRBV18 combines with J gene TRBJ2-7; 7 nucleotides agree with TRBD1. CDR3 size: 12 residues. V trimming: 3 bases; J trimming: 5 bases; junction bases outside the gene matches: 1. Looked up from germline, CDR1 is KGHSH and CDR2 is LQKENI. The chain's CDR3 is CASSPTGDEQYV. The CDR3 region has the DNA TGTGCCAGCTCACCCACAGGGGACGAGCAGTACGTC.

This chain joins TRBV5-1 and TRBJ2-7, with 9 bases aligning to TRBD1. This CDR3 is built from 13 residues. The V and J ends lost 5 bases and 7 bases, in that order; junction bases with no gene match: 7. Looked up from germline, CDR1 is SGHRS and CDR2 is YFSETQ. CDR3 amino acids: CASRWTGAAEQYF. CDR3 nucleotides: TGCGCCAGCAGGTGGACAGGGGCCGCGGAGCAGTACTTC. The full variable domain, in which reference TRBV5-1 and TRBJ2-7 provide the parts outside the CDR3, is KAGVTQTPRYLIKTRGQQVTLSCSPISGHRSVSWYQQTPGQGLQFLFEYFSETQRNKGNFPGRFSGRQFSNSRSEMNVSTLELGDSALYLCASRWTGAAEQYFGPGTRLTVT.

This sequence joins TRBV19 and TRBJ2-5; a possible D gene is TRBD2 (6 bases). Trimming pared 3 bases from V and 5 bases from J, leaving 16 bases between. CDR1 is LNHDA, CDR2 SQIVND, per germline (reference sequence). The CDR3 runs 15 residues. In nucleotides, the CDR3 is TGTGCCAGTAGTATGCCGGGACTCCGCGGGGAGACCCAGTACTTC. Translating gives CASSMPGLRGETQYF.

J is TRBJ2-3 and V is TRBV5-4, with TRBD1 matching over 7 bases. This CDR3 has 14 amino acids. Germline V lookup: CDR1 SGHNT, CDR2 YYREEE (reference sequence). V shed 3 bases, J shed 2 bases, and the junction held 3 bases outside the gene matches. In DNA form, the CDR3 reads TGTGCCAGCAGCTCACAGGGGATCACAGATACGCAGTATTTT. Translated: CASSSQGITDTQYF.

Details on this clone: Relative to the germline gene, one junction end is altered; a read error may explain this. In DNA form, the CDR3 reads TGTGCCAGTGCCCCTGACACGGTGAATCGGCCCCAGCATTTT. The encoded protein is CASAPDTVNRPQHF. The chain links TRBV19 to TRBJ1-5; D is undetermined. The CDR3 extends over 14 amino acids. Germline-derived CDR1 and CDR2 are LNHDA and SQIVND (reference sequence).

The chain employs TRBV5-4 and TRBJ2-7; 8 bases agree with TRBD1. Trimming took 0 bases from V and 4 from J; bases not matched to a gene: 6. The CDR3 is 15 residues long. From germline, CDR1 is SGHNT and CDR2 YYREEE (reference sequence). In DNA, the CDR3 is TGTGCCAGCAGCTTGGCCGGGACAGGACCTTACGAGCAGTACTTC. Amino acids: CASSLAGTGPYEQYF.

The gene calls are TRBV6-1 and TRBJ1-5, with D unresolved. Germline CDR1 is MNHNS and CDR2 is SASEGT. The CDR3 length is 13 residues. Trimming took 4 bases from V and 2 from J, leaving 6 bases between them. The CDR3 loop is CASSVPGNQPQHF. The CDR3 region has the DNA TGTGCCAGCAGTGTCCCCGGCAATCAGCCCCAGCATTTT.